This T cell receptor beta chain was obtained from a study of T-cell reconstitution after alpha-beta-depleted transplantation in children. General observations from the study: There were some patients whose high TCRbeta diversity at day 60 came from surviving recipient T cells and thymic progenitors. By about two months after transplant, alpha-beta T cells reportedly arose from several hundred graft clones that had expanded.

This clonotype was found a few times. Its antigen remains unidentified. Using unique molecular identifiers, the investigators prepared the TCRbeta library. MiXCR was run by TCRdb on the PCR reads, yielding one entry per CDR3 protein. The sample yields 700,000 to 950,000 distinct CDR3 sequences, approximately 15% seen once. The CDR3 sequence is 12 residues long. Trimming stripped 3 bases from V and 9 bases from J, with 10 bases between. Germline V gene data show CDR1 as SGHDT and CDR2 as YYEEEE. This rearrangement joins TRBV5-6 to TRBJ2-1; D may be TRBD1 or TRBD2 (6 bases each). This receptor was obtained from a male patient younger than 18 who had a stem cell transplant for acute lymphoblastic leukemia, so the T cells may come from the graft donor. The sample was PBMCs, mostly from graft donor cells, taken 360 days after TCRalphabeta/CD19-depleted stem cell transplant. The CDR3 loop is CASSSWGAEQFF. CDR3 sequence (DNA): TGTGCCAGCAGCTCGTGGGGGGCTGAGCAGTTCTTC.